The 4 T cell receptor beta chains given below trace back to one sample, sequenced in a study of T-cell reconstitution after alpha-beta-depleted transplantation in children. A TCRbeta library incorporating unique molecular identifiers was prepared. TCRdb redid the calling of the PCR reads with MiXCR, one entry per CDR3 protein. The sample comprises fewer than 550,000 distinct CDR3 sequences, under 20% of which are singletons, and 25% to 30% rests with the top ten. Source: PBMCs, mostly from graft donor cells, taken 360 days after TCRalphabeta/CD19-depleted stem cell transplant. The source is a boy under three years old who had a stem cell transplant for Wiskott-Aldrich syndrome, so the T cells may come from the graft donor.

This clonotype appeared a few times. DNA of the CDR3: TGTGCCAGCGGGGTAGCGGGGGGGCCAGGTAATGAGCAGTTCTTC. This gives the protein CASGVAGGPGNEQFF. The rearrangement links TRBV7-9 to TRBJ2-1, with 11 positions matching TRBD2. CDR1 is SEHNR and CDR2 is FQNEAQ in the germline V gene (reference sequence). CDR3 length: 15 amino acids. J was trimmed by 7 bases and V by 8 bases; bases with no gene match: 10.

This clonotype was detected a few times. This chain uses TRBV12-3 or TRBV12-4 with TRBJ2-2; D not certain. V lost 7 bases and J lost 6, with 12 bases in between. The CDR3 covers 13 residues. The CDR3, as DNA: TGTGCCAGCACACTCGGATCCGCCGGGGAGCTGTTTTTT. This translates into CASTLGSAGELFF.

The rearrangement links TRBV12-3 or TRBV12-4 to TRBJ1-2; possible D gene TRBD1, 5 bases. The CDR3 is 14 amino acids. V was trimmed by 3 bases and J by 8 bases, leaving 16 bases between them. CDR3 in DNA: TGTGCCAGCAGTTTCTGGGGGGAAGCGGGCGGCTACACCTTC. Protein: CASSFWGEAGGYTF.

This clonotype has ten or more counts. This chain links TRBV4-3 with TRBJ2-5; D gene ambiguous. Per the germline V gene, CDR1 is LGHNA and CDR2 is YSLEER. The CDR3 loop spans 16 amino acids. Deletions cut 1 base from V and 5 bases from J, with 17 bases between. CDR3 sequence reads: CASSQGARLSQETQYF. DNA for the CDR3: TGCGCCAGCAGCCAAGGTGCTCGGTTGTCGCAGGAGACCCAGTACTTC.